These 25 T cell receptor beta chains came from one sample sequenced in a study of cytomegalovirus exposure and HLA in healthy donors. The PCR employed 60 Vbeta primers together with 13 Jbeta primers. Sequencing used immunoSEQ multiplex PCR; TCRdb keeps in-frame clones, though not all of them. The sample consists of 250,000 or so clones, 70% to 90% of them appearing once. The sample taken for sequencing was PBMCs. These receptors all stem from a human donor in good health.

The chain uses TRBV5-4 and TRBJ1-3; D is undetermined. The CDR3 is 14 residues long. Trimming removed 2 bases from V and 3 bases from J, with 9 bases in between. Looked up from germline, CDR1 is SGHNT and CDR2 is YYREEE (reference sequence). CDR3 DNA: TGTGCCAGCAGCTTTAGCGGCGGTGGAAACACCATATATTTT. This gives the protein CASSFSGGGNTIYF.

The genes are TRBV1 and TRBJ2-5; TRBD2 is the table's D call and was not checked against the DNA. TRBV1 is annotated as a pseudogene. This CDR3 region has 13 residues. CDR3 nucleotide sequence: TGCACCAGCAGCCATTCTAGCGAAGAGACCCAGTACTTC. Amino acid sequence: CTSSHSSEETQYF.

Concerning this clone: At one end, the junction sequence differs from germline, possibly due to a read error. J is TRBJ2-3 and V is TRBV7-7; 9 bases fit TRBD2. The CDR3 is made up of 16 amino acids. Germline V gene sequence: CDR1 SSHAT, CDR2 FNYEAQ (reference sequence). CDR3: CASSLGTSQSTDTQYF. The CDR3 coding sequence is TGTGCTAGCAGCTTAGGGACTAGCCAGAGCACAGATACGCAGTATTTT.

This clone was observed a single time. The chain combines TRBV5-1 with TRBJ2-2; 11 bases align to TRBD2. V shed 1 base, J shed 1 base, and the junction held 3 bases outside the gene matches. There are 17 residues in the CDR3. In germline, CDR1 is SGHRS, CDR2 YFSETQ. CDR3 protein: CASSLRGLAENTGELFF. For the CDR3, the DNA is TGCGCCAGCAGCTTGCGGGGACTAGCGGAGAACACCGGGGAGCTGTTTTTT.

With regard to this clone: One junction end disagrees with the germline gene, perhaps due to a read error. The chain couples TRBV7-9 to TRBJ1-4; TRBD1 aligns across 7 bases. This CDR3 has 16 amino acids. Per germline, CDR1 SEHNR and CDR2 FQNEAQ (reference sequence). The CDR3 here is CSSSWGSGGSPEKLFF. The CDR3 coding sequence is TGTTCCAGCAGCTGGGGGTCAGGGGGAAGTCCAGAAAAACTGTTTTTT.

This chain uses TRBV7-9 with TRBJ1-2; D not certain. The V end lost 7 bases, the J end lost 3 bases, and 15 bases lay between the germline ends. In germline, CDR1 is SEHNR, CDR2 FQNEAQ (reference sequence). This CDR3 comprises 14 residues. As DNA, the CDR3 is TGTGCCAGCACCCTTAGAGGGCCAGACTATGGCTACACCTTC. This translates into CASTLRGPDYGYTF. The full variable domain, its missing parts supplied by reference TRBV7-9 and TRBJ1-2, is DTGVSQNPRHKITKRGQNVTFRCDPISEHNRLYWYRQTLGQGPEFLTYFQNEAQLEKSRLLSDRFSAERPKGSFSTLEIQRTEQGDSAMYLCASTLRGPDYGYTFGSGTRLTVV.

In the case of this clone: One junction end disagrees with the germline gene, perhaps due to a read error. The CDR3 is CSSSLVGLQGEKLFF. CDR3 DNA sequence: TGTTCCAGCAGCTTAGTGGGGCTTCAGGGTGAAAAACTGTTTTTT. V is TRBV7-9 and J is TRBJ1-4; D is perhaps TRBD1 (5 bases). The CDR3 length is 15 residues. Germline CDR1 and CDR2: SEHNR and FQNEAQ (reference sequence).

The chain couples TRBV2 to TRBJ1-5, with 8 bases fitting TRBD1. This CDR3 is 15 amino acids long. After removal of 9 bases from V and 0 bases from J, the junction contained 7 bases not matched to a gene. CDR1 SNHLY and CDR2 FYNNEI come from the germline V gene. CDR3 sequence: CASAGGRGSNQPQHF. The DNA of the CDR3 is TGTGCCAGTGCAGGGGGCCGAGGTAGCAATCAGCCCCAGCATTTT.

This clone was found a few times. V and J are TRBV10-3 and TRBJ2-7, with unresolved D. Germline CDR1 ENHRY, CDR2 SYGVKD. The CDR3 has 13 residues. Trimming took 8 bases from V and 3 from J, leaving 14 bases between them. This CDR3 reads CAIAPPGNYEQYF. The DNA for the CDR3 is TGTGCCATCGCCCCCCCGGGTAACTACGAGCAGTACTTC.

The chain links TRBV18 to TRBJ1-4; D gene unclear. Trimming took off 2 bases at V and 2 bases at J, with 12 bases between the two ends. The CDR3 sequence is 16 residues long. Germline V gene lookup returns CDR1 KGHSH and CDR2 LQKENI. The CDR3 protein is CASSPKAGSTNEKLFF. Here the CDR3 DNA reads TGTGCCAGCTCACCAAAGGCGGGGTCGACTAATGAAAAACTGTTTTTT.

V and J are TRBV7-3 and TRBJ2-1, with D possibly being TRBD1 (5 bases). The CDR3 totals 19 residues. Germline V CDR1 and CDR2: SGHTA, FQGTGA. Trimming took off 2 bases at V and 0 bases at J, with 20 bases between the two ends. Here the CDR3 reads CASSLLPSADKSSYNEQFF. The CDR3 nucleotides read TGTGCCAGCAGCTTATTACCGTCGGCGGACAAGAGCTCCTACAATGAGCAGTTCTTC.

The chain recombines TRBV7-2 with TRBJ2-7, with unresolved D. Trimming shortened V by 6 bases and J by 4 bases, and 7 bases separated the two germline ends. The CDR3 runs 11 residues. Per germline, CDR1 SGHTA and CDR2 FQGNSA. The DNA of the CDR3 is TGTGCCAGCAGTGCGAGTTACGAGCAGTACTTC. It is translated as CASSASYEQYF.

This clone was detected only once. The chain couples TRBV5-1 to TRBJ1-2; 7 bases align to TRBD1. Trimming removed 0 bases from V and 7 bases from J; junction bases left unmatched: 9. The CDR3 has 15 amino acids. CDR1 and CDR2 (germline): SGHRS, YFSETQ. As DNA, the CDR3 is TGCGCCAGCAGCTTGGAGGGGGCAGGGGGACGTGGCTACACCTTC. It encodes CASSLEGAGGRGYTF.

The chain combines TRBV5-1 with TRBJ1-1; 12 bases map to TRBD1. CDR3 size: 18 residues. CDR1 and CDR2 (germline): SGHRS, YFSETQ. V lost 0 bases, J lost 1 base, and 7 bases stayed unmatched. The CDR3 region is CASSLEGTGGGRNTEAFF. DNA of the CDR3: TGCGCCAGCAGCTTGGAAGGGACAGGGGGCGGGAGGAACACTGAAGCTTTCTTT.

The chain uses TRBV5-5 and TRBJ1-5, with a weak D call TRBD1 (6 bases). V lost 5 bases and J 5 bases, leaving 17 bases between the germline ends. The length of the CDR3 is 15 residues. Germline lookup yields CDR1 SGHKS and CDR2 YYEKEE (reference sequence). In DNA, the CDR3 is TGTGCCAGCAGTCTGGGGTCGGGGGGCTATCAGCCCCAGCATTTT. This translates into CASSLGSGGYQPQHF.

The chain combines TRBV28 with TRBJ2-3; 8 nucleotides line up with TRBD2. V trimming: 5 bases; J trimming: 3 bases; junction bases outside the gene matches: 13. This CDR3 region has 17 residues. From germline, CDR1 is MDHEN and CDR2 SYDVKM. The DNA for the CDR3 is TGTGCCAGCAGTCCCTATACTAGCGGAGGGGGGACAGATACGCAGTATTTT. This gives the protein CASSPYTSGGGTDTQYF. The full variable domain, in which reference TRBV28 and TRBJ2-3 provide the parts outside the CDR3, is DVKVTQSSRYLVKRTGEKVFLECVQDMDHENMFWYRQDPGLGLRLIYFSYDVKMKEKGDIPEGYSVSREKKERFSLILESASTNQTSMYLCASSPYTSGGGTDTQYFGPGTRLTVL.

The V and J genes are TRBV18 and TRBJ2-7; 7 bases fit TRBD1. V shed 1 base and J 2 bases; nucleotides not matched to a gene: 2. The germline gives CDR1 KGHSH, CDR2 LQKENI. The CDR3 extends over 14 amino acids. The CDR3 here is CASSPRDSPYEQYF. The CDR3 DNA follows: TGTGCCAGCTCACCACGGGACAGCCCCTACGAGCAGTACTTC. Supplemented by reference TRBV18 and TRBJ2-7, the full variable domain reads NAGVMQNPRHLVRRRGQEARLRCSPMKGHSHVYWYRQLPEEGLKFMVYLQKENIIDESGMPKERFSAEFPKEGPSILRIQQVVRGDSAAYFCASSPRDSPYEQYFGPGTRLTVT.

J is TRBJ1-2 and V is TRBV9, with 7 bases identical to TRBD1. There are 15 residues in the CDR3. Germline CDR1 and CDR2: SGDLS and YYNGEE. V trimming: 4 bases; J trimming: 4 bases; junction bases outside the gene matches: 10. CDR3 protein: CASSSQSGGGYGYTF. Here the CDR3 DNA reads TGTGCCAGCAGCTCACAGTCAGGGGGAGGCTATGGCTACACCTTC.

The chain recombines TRBV12-5 with TRBJ2-5; D perhaps matches TRBD1 (6 bases). Gene TRBJ2-7 matches the end of the DNA better, so the J call may be wrong. In germline, CDR1 is LGHNT, CDR2 FRNRAP. The CDR3 covers 15 residues. For the CDR3, the DNA is TGTGCTAGTGGTTTGGCGAAGGACAGACCCTACGAGCAGTACTTC. Translation: CASGLAKDRPYEQYF.

This chain uses TRBV4-1 with TRBJ1-1; 8 bases align to TRBD1. The CDR3 has 15 residues. Germline V gene lookup returns CDR1 MGHRA and CDR2 YSYEKL. The trim removed 3 bases at V and 1 base at J, leaving 4 bases unmatched. CDR3 in amino acids: CASSQEGQENTEAFF. In DNA, the CDR3 is TGCGCCAGCAGCCAGGAGGGACAGGAGAACACTGAAGCTTTCTTT.

The genes are TRBV5-4 and TRBJ2-7, with D perhaps TRBD2 (6 bases). V dropped 4 bases and J dropped 4 bases, with 18 bases sitting between them. CDR3 length: 15 amino acids. Germline CDR1 reads SGHNT; CDR2 reads YYREEE (reference sequence). CDR3 coding DNA: TGTGCCAGCAGCGGGACCGGGACTGGGGAATACGAGCAGTACTTC. Protein sequence: CASSGTGTGEYEQYF.

The CDR3 DNA reads as TGTGCCAGCAGTTTAAGCGCCCTAGCGGGAGACTACGAGCAGTACTTC. Protein: CASSLSALAGDYEQYF. This chain joins TRBV27 and TRBJ2-7; 10 bases are shared with TRBD2. The CDR3 runs 16 residues. V was clipped by 2 bases and J by 3 bases; unmatched bases: 7. Germline loops: CDR1 MNHEY, CDR2 SMNVEV (reference sequence).

The rearrangement joins TRBV4-2 to TRBJ1-2, with TRBD1 as a possible D gene (5 bases). This CDR3 contains 14 residues. Trimming removed 1 base from V and 2 bases from J, with 8 bases in between. Germline V gene sequence: CDR1 LGHNA, CDR2 YNFKEQ. CDR3: CASSQGNRNYGYTF. In DNA form, the CDR3 reads TGTGCCAGCAGCCAAGGGAACAGGAACTATGGCTACACCTTC.

This clone was recorded once. V is TRBV7-8 and J is TRBJ2-1; D might be TRBD2 (7 bases). This CDR3 spans 20 amino acids. Germline-derived CDR1 and CDR2 are SGHVS and FQNEAQ. Trimming removed 2 bases at V and 0 bases at J, with 23 bases between. The chain's CDR3 is CASSLSPAGVTGSSYNEQFF. In DNA, the CDR3 is TGTGCCAGCAGCTTAAGCCCCGCGGGAGTAACAGGGAGCTCCTACAATGAGCAGTTCTTC.

This clone occurred once. The chain carries TRBV7-3 and TRBJ1-1, with a possible D match to TRBD1 (6 bases). Trimming stripped 0 bases from V and 10 bases from J, with 12 bases between. Germline values: CDR1 SGHTA, CDR2 FQGTGA. The CDR3 is made up of 13 amino acids. The CDR3 region is CASSLTKGDLAFF. The CDR3 DNA is TGTGCCAGCAGCTTAACGAAGGGGGATCTAGCTTTCTTT. Filled out from reference TRBV7-3 and TRBJ1-1, the complete variable domain reads GAGVSQTPSNKVTEKGKYVELRCDPISGHTALYWYRQSLGQGPEFLIYFQGTGAADDSGLPNDRFFAVRPEGSVSTLKIQRTERGDSAVYLCASSLTKGDLAFFGQGTRLTVV.